Below, 28 T cell receptor beta chains from the same sample are listed, as sequenced in a study of cytomegalovirus exposure and HLA in healthy donors. Data came from immunoSEQ multiplex PCR; TCRdb stores just in-frame clones and leaves some out. The sample carries approximately 150,000 clones, around 81% recorded once. The sequencing input was PBMCs. The receptors derive from a young man in good health and CMV-seropositive.

The chain uses TRBV15 and TRBJ2-1; the D gene is possibly TRBD1 (5 bases). CDR1 LNHNV and CDR2 YYDKDF come from the germline V gene (reference sequence). V dropped 1 base and J dropped 6 bases, with 13 bases sitting between them. CDR3 length equals 15 residues. CDR3 bases: TGTGCCACCAGCAGAGTTCTGGAAGGGGCCAATGAGCAGTTCTTC. It codes for CATSRVLEGANEQFF.

The chain carries TRBV19 and TRBJ2-1; 10 nucleotides line up with TRBD2. The CDR3 has 14 amino acids. The trim removed 6 bases at V and 5 bases at J, leaving 4 bases unmatched. Per germline, CDR1 LNHDA and CDR2 SQIVND (reference sequence). CDR3 sequence: CASRLAGLHNEQFF. CDR3 nucleotide sequence: TGTGCCAGTAGACTAGCGGGACTCCACAATGAGCAGTTCTTC.

J is TRBJ1-1 and V is TRBV6-6, with a weak D call TRBD1 (6 bases). CDR3 length: 15 residues. Trimming shortened V by 1 base and J by 4 bases, and 13 bases separated the two germline ends. Germline CDR1 reads MNHNY; CDR2 reads SVGAGI (reference sequence). This CDR3 is CASSYWTAAGTEAFF. The CDR3 coding sequence is TGTGCCAGCAGTTACTGGACAGCGGCGGGCACTGAAGCTTTCTTT.

V is TRBV10-3 and J is TRBJ2-3, with 8 bases identical to TRBD2. The trim removed 2 bases at V and 2 bases at J, leaving 6 bases unmatched. CDR1 and CDR2 (germline): ENHRY, SYGVKD. The CDR3 has 16 residues. Here the CDR3 DNA reads TGTGCCATCAGTGAGACGAGCGGGGGATTCACAGATACGCAGTATTTT. Translation: CAISETSGGFTDTQYF.

The chain links TRBV19 to TRBJ2-7; 7 positions agree with TRBD1. Per the germline V gene, CDR1 is LNHDA and CDR2 is SQIVND (reference sequence). The V and J ends lost 5 bases and 3 bases, in that order; junction bases with no gene match: 4. This CDR3 region has 13 residues. CDR3 sequence reads: CASSGTENYEQYF. CDR3 nucleotide sequence: TGTGCCAGTAGTGGGACAGAAAACTACGAGCAGTACTTC. Using reference TRBV19 and TRBJ2-7 for the parts outside the CDR3, the full variable domain is DGGITQSPKYLFRKEGQNVTLSCEQNLNHDAMYWYRQDPGQGLRLIYYSQIVNDFQKGDIAEGYSVSREKKESFPLTVTSAQKNPTAFYLCASSGTENYEQYFGPGTRLTVT.

This chain links TRBV7-9 with TRBJ2-1; D not certain. Trimming took 5 bases from V and 8 from J, leaving 7 bases between them. CDR1 is SEHNR and CDR2 is FQNEAQ in the germline V gene (reference sequence). The CDR3 spans 11 residues. The CDR3 spells CASSPQDEQFF. The DNA for the CDR3 is TGTGCCAGCAGCCCCCAGGATGAGCAGTTCTTC.

The rearrangement uses TRBV2 and TRBJ2-5, with 11 nucleotides matching TRBD1. Germline CDR1 and CDR2: SNHLY and FYNNEI. V was clipped by 1 base and J by 4 bases; unmatched bases: 11. CDR3 length: 18 amino acids. The CDR3 reads CASSEVPRTGTGGETQYF. Written as DNA, the CDR3 is TGTGCCAGCAGTGAAGTACCACGGACCGGGACAGGGGGAGAGACCCAGTACTTC.

The V and J genes are TRBV10-3 and TRBJ1-2, with 8 bases aligning to TRBD1. V lost 3 bases, J lost 5 bases, and 5 bases stayed unmatched. CDR3 length: 14 amino acids. Germline V gives CDR1 ENHRY, CDR2 SYGVKD. The CDR3 DNA reads TGTGCCATCAGTGATGACAGGGGTGGGTATGGCTACACCTTC. This sequence encodes CAISDDRGGYGYTF.

The chain is built from TRBV4-2 and TRBJ2-2; 7 bases are a match to TRBD2. Germline V lookup: CDR1 LGHNA, CDR2 YNFKEQ. Trimming at V came to 4 bases and at J to 6 bases, leaving 8 bases not matched to a gene. CDR3 length: 15 amino acids. For the CDR3, the DNA is TGTGCCAGCAGCCTCCGGACTAGTCCCCCCGGGGAGCTGTTTTTT. It specifies CASSLRTSPPGELFF.

The chain links TRBV7-2 to TRBJ2-7; the D gene is possibly TRBD1 (5 bases). Deletions cut 1 base from V and 3 bases from J, with 10 bases between. The CDR3 runs to 14 residues. Per the germline V gene, CDR1 is SGHTA and CDR2 is FQGNSA. The chain's CDR3 is CASSLGPGLYEQYF. Here the CDR3 DNA reads TGTGCCAGCAGCTTAGGTCCAGGGCTCTACGAGCAGTACTTC.

This clone was counted a single time. The genes are TRBV2 and TRBJ2-1, with 13 bases that match TRBD2. The trim removed 4 bases at V and 7 bases at J, leaving 7 bases unmatched. CDR3 length: 16 residues. The germline gives CDR1 SNHLY, CDR2 FYNNEI. The CDR3 bases are TGTGCCAGCAGTGGGATACTAGCGGGGGGGCGAAATGAGCAGTTCTTC. This gives the protein CASSGILAGGRNEQFF.

The table lists this clone with a few counts. The V call is TRBV6-5, the J call TRBJ2-7; 8 bases agree with TRBD1. V shed 6 bases, J shed 6 bases, and the junction held 7 bases outside the gene matches. Germline V gene data show CDR1 as MNHEY and CDR2 as SVGAGI. The CDR3 is 13 amino acids. CDR3: CASSRQGNVEQYF. The CDR3 nucleotides are TGTGCCAGCAGCCGACAGGGGAACGTCGAGCAGTACTTC.

J is TRBJ2-5 and V is TRBV11-3, with D possibly matching TRBD2 (5 bases). CDR3 length equals 14 residues. V dropped 1 base and J dropped 3 bases, with 9 bases sitting between them. Germline V CDR1 and CDR2: SGHNT, YENEEA. The CDR3: CASSLAGKEETQYF. As DNA, the CDR3 is TGTGCCAGCAGCTTAGCGGGGAAGGAAGAGACCCAGTACTTC.

The J gene is TRBJ1-3, the V gene TRBV7-6; possibly TRBD1 for D (6 bases). V lost 2 bases, J lost 1 base, and 18 bases lay in between. The CDR3 runs 18 residues. Per the germline V gene, CDR1 is SGHVS and CDR2 is FNYEAQ. This chain's CDR3 is CASSLRVGGAGSGNTIYF. DNA of the CDR3: TGTGCCAGCAGCTTACGGGTGGGGGGGGCCGGGTCTGGAAACACCATATATTTT.

V usage is TRBV4-1 and J usage is TRBJ2-1; 8 nucleotides line up with TRBD1. V trimming: 4 bases; J trimming: 0 bases; junction bases outside the gene matches: 2. Germline CDR1 and CDR2: MGHRA and YSYEKL. The CDR3 loop spans 15 amino acids. The CDR3 loop reads CASSPGTGSYNEQFF. CDR3 nucleotide sequence: TGCGCCAGCAGCCCAGGGACAGGCTCCTACAATGAGCAGTTCTTC.

The chain uses TRBV5-1 and TRBJ1-1; D is possibly TRBD1 (5 bases). The CDR3 extends over 16 amino acids. The germline gives CDR1 SGHRS, CDR2 YFSETQ. With 3 bases removed from V and 1 base from J, the gap between germline ends came to 16 bases. As DNA, the CDR3 is TGCGCCAGCAGCTCTAGGGGCACCTATTCGAACACTGAAGCTTTCTTT. This gives the protein CASSSRGTYSNTEAFF.

The CDR3 reads CASRGWGRYTGELFF. CDR3 coding DNA: TGTGCCAGTAGAGGGTGGGGCAGATACACCGGGGAGCTGTTTTTT. The chain joins TRBV19 to TRBJ2-2, with a tentative D call TRBD1 (5 bases). CDR3 size: 15 residues. From germline, CDR1 is LNHDA and CDR2 SQIVND (reference sequence). V was trimmed by 6 bases and J by 3 bases, leaving 14 bases between them.

The count of this clone is one. This chain uses TRBV11-2 with TRBJ2-2; 8 bases fit TRBD2. CDR1 and CDR2 from the germline V gene are SGHAT and FQNNGV. V shed 1 base, J shed 1 base, and the junction held 8 bases outside the gene matches. The CDR3 is 18 residues long. CDR3 sequence: CASSLGFAGGRNTGELFF. The CDR3 bases are TGTGCCAGCAGCTTAGGATTTGCGGGGGGACGGAACACCGGGGAGCTGTTTTTT.

V gene TRBV15 combines with J gene TRBJ2-3; perhaps TRBD2 as D (7 bases). The CDR3 is 14 residues long. The germline V gene has CDR1 LNHNV and CDR2 YYDKDF (reference sequence). Deletions cut 7 bases from V and 1 base from J, with 12 bases between. The CDR3 sequence: CATMAGARTDTQYF. The CDR3 bases are TGTGCCACCATGGCGGGGGCCCGCACAGATACGCAGTATTTT.

This clone was seen a single time. Different DNA sequences within this sample yield the same CDR3. The J gene is TRBJ2-5, the V gene TRBV6-5; a weak D match, TRBD2 (6 bases). The CDR3 loop spans 13 amino acids. V was cut by 2 bases and J by 4 bases, with 8 bases left in between. Germline V gene sequence: CDR1 MNHEY, CDR2 SVGAGI. CDR3: CASSYTGVETQYF. The CDR3 DNA follows: TGTGCCAGCAGTTACACGGGGGTAGAGACCCAGTACTTC.

Concerning this clone: The germline gene is not matched at one end of the junction; a read error may be the cause. Other DNA variants within this sample encode the same CDR3. The chain employs TRBV27 and TRBJ1-1; D is unclear. Germline V gives CDR1 MNHEY, CDR2 SMNVEV (reference sequence). This CDR3 region has 15 residues. CDR3 in amino acids: CASSLYGAANTEAFF. The DNA for the CDR3 is TGCGCCAGCAGTTTATACGGAGCTGCGAACACTGAAGCTTTCTTT.

CDR3 in DNA: TGTGCCAGCAGTGAACCCCAACAGGGGGACACTGAAGCTTTCTTT. This gives the protein CASSEPQQGDTEAFF. This chain links TRBV25-1 with TRBJ1-1; TRBD1 agrees at 8 bases. The CDR3 covers 15 residues. Germline V gives CDR1 MGHDK, CDR2 SYGVNS. V trimming: 2 bases; J trimming: 3 bases; junction bases outside the gene matches: 5.

This chain uses TRBV7-9 with TRBJ2-2, with a possible D match to TRBD2 (7 bases). CDR3 size: 15 residues. Per the germline V gene, CDR1 is SEHNR and CDR2 is FQNEAQ (reference sequence). Trimming pared 2 bases from V and 6 bases from J, leaving 13 bases between. The CDR3 DNA is TGTGCCAGCAGCTTACTCCCCGGGGGGCCCGGGGAGCTGTTTTTT. Amino acids: CASSLLPGGPGELFF.

This clone was detected ten times or more. This chain connects TRBV12-5 to TRBJ2-1; 8 positions match TRBD1. The CDR3 is 17 residues long. The trim removed 4 bases at V and 5 bases at J, leaving 13 bases unmatched. Germline loops: CDR1 LGHNT, CDR2 FRNRAP. In DNA, the CDR3 is TGTGCTAGTGGTTCGGGTCCCAGGGGGCTATTTCACAATGAGCAGTTCTTC. It specifies CASGSGPRGLFHNEQFF.

This sequence joins TRBV19 and TRBJ1-1; D call uncertain. The CDR3 contains 16 residues. V was trimmed by 5 bases and J by 0 bases, leaving 16 bases between them. Germline V gene data show CDR1 as LNHDA and CDR2 as SQIVND (reference sequence). CDR3 nucleotides: TGTGCCAGTAGTCCCCCCGATTACACCATGAACACTGAAGCTTTCTTT. Its protein is CASSPPDYTMNTEAFF.

V usage is TRBV19 and J usage is TRBJ1-2; TRBD1 is a possible D gene (6 bases). V was shortened by 7 bases and J by 4 bases, with 22 bases between the two germline ends. The CDR3 length is 16 residues. Germline-derived CDR1 and CDR2 are LNHDA and SQIVND (reference sequence). CDR3 nucleotide sequence: TGTGCCAGTACCCCCCCCGGTGGGGGGGCGATCTATGGCTACACCTTC. Its protein is CASTPPGGGAIYGYTF.

The chain links TRBV10-1 to TRBJ2-1; 8 bases agree with TRBD2. The CDR3 is 16 amino acids. With 3 bases clipped from V and 9 bases from J, the junction kept 13 bases outside the gene matches. The germline V gene has CDR1 WNHNN and CDR2 SYGVQD (reference sequence). CDR3 residues: CASSEISSGGFSEQFF. DNA for the CDR3: TGCGCCAGCAGTGAAATTTCCAGCGGGGGTTTCAGTGAGCAGTTCTTC.

About this clone itself: The junction departs from germline at one end; a sequencing error may be responsible. Other DNA sequences of this sample code for an identical CDR3. The chain links TRBV7-7 to TRBJ1-1, with 9 bases identical to TRBD1. There are 13 residues in the CDR3. CDR1 SSHAT and CDR2 FNYEAQ come from the germline V gene (reference sequence). The chain's CDR3 is CASSLDRGTEAFF. CDR3 DNA sequence: TGTGCTAGCAGTTTAGACAGGGGGACTGAAGCTTTCTTT.